The next 9 T cell receptor beta chains were all read from a single sample in a study of blood T cell repertoires in COVID-19. The method was immunoSEQ multiplex PCR; TCRdb's version includes in-frame clones alone and lacks a portion of them. In the table there are over 45,000 clones, about three quarters of which are singletons. The material sequenced was peripheral blood. These receptors came from a middle-aged man with active or convalescent COVID-19.

The rearrangement uses TRBV10-2 and TRBJ1-1; D unclear. This CDR3 contains 13 residues. V was clipped by 7 bases and J by 1 base, with 10 bases between them. Germline V gene data show CDR1 as WSHSY and CDR2 as SAAADI. CDR3 DNA sequence: TGCGCCAGCACTTCGGAGCGGAACACTGAAGCTTTCTTT. Translation gives CASTSERNTEAFF.

The V gene is TRBV30, the J gene TRBJ2-1; 9 bases map to TRBD2. Per germline, CDR1 GTSNPN and CDR2 SVGIG (reference sequence). The CDR3 totals 16 residues. V dropped 0 bases and J dropped 6; count of bases not matched to a gene: 9. The CDR3 spells CAWSVPLSGSVNEQFF. CDR3 sequence (DNA): TGTGCCTGGAGTGTACCCCTTAGCGGGAGCGTCAATGAGCAGTTCTTC.

The chain combines TRBV7-2 with TRBJ1-2; tentative D call: TRBD1 (5 bases). Between the trimmed V and J ends, which lost 1 base and 5 bases, there was a span of 17 bases. The length of the CDR3 is 16 residues. CDR1 and CDR2 from the germline V gene are SGHTA and FQGNSA. CDR3 protein: CASSLEGYLRSYGYTF. CDR3 DNA: TGTGCCAGCAGCTTAGAGGGGTACTTAAGGTCTTATGGCTACACCTTC. The full variable domain, with the rest looked up from reference TRBV7-2 and TRBJ1-2, is GAGVSQSPSNKVTEKGKDVELRCDPISGHTALYWYRQSLGQGLEFLIYFQGNSAPDKSGLPSDRFSAERTGGSVSTLTIQRTQQEDSAVYLCASSLEGYLRSYGYTFGSGTRLTVV.

The sample holds one count of this clone. The rearrangement links TRBV6-1 to TRBJ2-3; 12 bases are shared with TRBD2. The CDR3 runs to 14 residues. V lost 3 bases and J lost 6; bases outside the gene matches: 1. The germline CDR1 and CDR2 sequences are MNHNS and SASEGT. This CDR3 is CASSEGTSGDTQYF. CDR3 DNA: TGTGCCAGCAGTGAGGGGACTAGCGGGGATACGCAGTATTTT.

V is TRBV7-8 and J is TRBJ2-5; 7 bases match TRBD1. Trimming took 5 bases from V and 1 from J; bases not matched to a gene: 10. Germline V gene lookup returns CDR1 SGHVS and CDR2 FQNEAQ. The CDR3 contains 16 residues. The CDR3 reads CASSRTRDSLQETQYF. The CDR3 DNA reads TGTGCCAGCAGCCGAACACGGGACAGCCTCCAAGAGACCCAGTACTTC. Variable domain in full (rest from reference TRBV7-8 and TRBJ2-5): GAGVSQSPRYKVAKRGQDVALRCDPISGHVSLFWYQQALGQGPEFLTYFQNEAQLDKSGLPSDRFFAERPEGSVSTLKIQRTQQEDSAVYLCASSRTRDSLQETQYFGPGTRLLVL.

The gene calls are TRBV5-1 and TRBJ2-3; tentative D call: TRBD2 (6 bases). This CDR3 comprises 15 residues. CDR1 and CDR2 (germline): SGHRS, YFSETQ. The CDR3 sequence is CASLGGTDYTDTQYF. The CDR3 coding sequence is TGCGCTTCCCTCGGAGGGACGGATTACACAGATACGCAGTATTTT.

The genes are TRBV7-6 and TRBJ2-5; perhaps TRBD1 as D (6 bases). Trimming shortened V by 6 bases and J by 7 bases, and 18 bases separated the two germline ends. The CDR3 runs 14 residues. Germline CDR1 is SGHVS and CDR2 is FNYEAQ. The DNA of the CDR3 is TGTGCCAGCAGAATTAATACACTAGGGGGGACCCAGTACTTC. This translates into CASRINTLGGTQYF.

The V and J genes are TRBV10-3 and TRBJ2-7, with 7 bases aligning to TRBD1. The CDR3 covers 14 residues. Germline values: CDR1 ENHRY, CDR2 SYGVKD. J was trimmed by 4 bases and V by 3 bases; bases with no gene match: 6. Here the CDR3 DNA reads TGTGCCATCAGTGATAACGACAGGGCGTACGAGCAGTACTTC. This sequence encodes CAISDNDRAYEQYF.

The V gene is TRBV10-2, the J gene TRBJ1-5; a possible D gene is TRBD1 (5 bases). The CDR3 covers 14 residues. Germline V lookup: CDR1 WSHSY, CDR2 SAAADI. The V gene lost 6 bases and the J gene lost 5 bases, with 14 bases spanning the gap. DNA for the CDR3: TGCGCCAGCAGGGGGGGGGATCCTGATCAGCCCCAGCATTTT. Its protein is CASRGGDPDQPQHF.